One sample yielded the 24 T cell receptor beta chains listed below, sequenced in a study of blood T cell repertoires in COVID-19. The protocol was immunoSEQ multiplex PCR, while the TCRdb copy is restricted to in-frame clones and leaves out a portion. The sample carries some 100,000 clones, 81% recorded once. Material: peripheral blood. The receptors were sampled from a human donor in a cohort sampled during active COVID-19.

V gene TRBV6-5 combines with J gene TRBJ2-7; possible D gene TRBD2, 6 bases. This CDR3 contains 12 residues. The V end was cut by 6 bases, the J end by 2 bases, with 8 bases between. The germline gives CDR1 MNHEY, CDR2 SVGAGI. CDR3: CASRGGPYEQYF. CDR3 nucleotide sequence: TGTGCCAGCAGGGGGGGACCCTACGAGCAGTACTTC.

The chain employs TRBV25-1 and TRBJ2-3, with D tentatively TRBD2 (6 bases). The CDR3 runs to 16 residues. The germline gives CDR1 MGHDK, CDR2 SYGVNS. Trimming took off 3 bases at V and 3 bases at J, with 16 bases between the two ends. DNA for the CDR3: TGTGCCAGCAGTGAGCCCTCGGGACTTATGACAGATACGCAGTATTTT. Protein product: CASSEPSGLMTDTQYF.

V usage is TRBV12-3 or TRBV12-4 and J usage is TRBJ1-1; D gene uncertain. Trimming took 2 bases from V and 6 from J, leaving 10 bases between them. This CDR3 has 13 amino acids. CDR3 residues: CASSLSREAEAFF. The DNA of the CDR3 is TGTGCCAGCAGTTTATCTCGAGAAGCTGAAGCTTTCTTT.

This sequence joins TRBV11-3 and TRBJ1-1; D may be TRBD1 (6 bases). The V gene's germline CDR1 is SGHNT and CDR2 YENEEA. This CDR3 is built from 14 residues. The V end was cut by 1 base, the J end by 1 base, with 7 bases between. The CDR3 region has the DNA TGTGCCAGCAGCTTAGGCAGGGGGAACACTGAAGCTTTCTTT. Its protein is CASSLGRGNTEAFF.

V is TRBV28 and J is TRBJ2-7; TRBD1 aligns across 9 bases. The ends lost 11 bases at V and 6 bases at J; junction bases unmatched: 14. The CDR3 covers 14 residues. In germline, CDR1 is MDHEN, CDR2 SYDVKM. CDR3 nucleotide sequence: TGTGCCTGGGCCGGCCGGGACAGGGTGACCGAGCAGTACTTC. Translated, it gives CAWAGRDRVTEQYF.

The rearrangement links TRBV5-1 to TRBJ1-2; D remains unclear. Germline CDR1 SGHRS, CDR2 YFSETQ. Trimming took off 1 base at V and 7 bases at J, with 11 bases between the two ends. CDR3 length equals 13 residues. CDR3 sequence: CASSLQETSGYTF. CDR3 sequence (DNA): TGCGCCAGCAGCTTGCAGGAAACGAGTGGCTACACCTTC.

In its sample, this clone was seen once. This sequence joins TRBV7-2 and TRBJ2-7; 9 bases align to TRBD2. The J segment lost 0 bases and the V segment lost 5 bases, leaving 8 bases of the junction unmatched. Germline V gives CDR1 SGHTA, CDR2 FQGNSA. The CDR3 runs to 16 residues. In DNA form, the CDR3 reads TGTGCCAGCAGCCCCCAGACTAGCGGACTCTCCTACGAGCAGTACTTC. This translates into CASSPQTSGLSYEQYF.

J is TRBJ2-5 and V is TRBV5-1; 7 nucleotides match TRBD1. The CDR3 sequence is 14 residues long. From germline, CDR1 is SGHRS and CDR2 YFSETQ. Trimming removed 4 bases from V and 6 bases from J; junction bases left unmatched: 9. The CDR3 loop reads CASSPNTGVKTQYF. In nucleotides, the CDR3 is TGCGCCAGCAGCCCGAACACAGGGGTCAAGACCCAGTACTTC.

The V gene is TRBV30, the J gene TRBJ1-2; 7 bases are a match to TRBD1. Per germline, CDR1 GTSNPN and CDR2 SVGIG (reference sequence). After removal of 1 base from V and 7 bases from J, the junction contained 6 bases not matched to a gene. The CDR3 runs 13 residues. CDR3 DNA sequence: TGTGCCTGGAGTGGGGACAGAACTGCTGGCTACACCTTC. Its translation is CAWSGDRTAGYTF.

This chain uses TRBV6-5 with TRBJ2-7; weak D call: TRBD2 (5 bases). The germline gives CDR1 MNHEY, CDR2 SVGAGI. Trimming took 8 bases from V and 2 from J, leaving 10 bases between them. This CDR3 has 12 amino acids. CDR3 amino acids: CASSPAAYEQYF. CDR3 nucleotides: TGTGCCAGCTCTCCAGCGGCCTACGAGCAGTACTTC.

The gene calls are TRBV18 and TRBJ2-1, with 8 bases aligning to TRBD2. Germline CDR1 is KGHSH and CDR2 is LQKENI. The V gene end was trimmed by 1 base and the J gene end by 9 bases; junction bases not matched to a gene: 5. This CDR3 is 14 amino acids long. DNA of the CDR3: TGTGCCAGCTCACCACAAGGGCTAGCGGGTGAGCAGTTCTTC. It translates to CASSPQGLAGEQFF.

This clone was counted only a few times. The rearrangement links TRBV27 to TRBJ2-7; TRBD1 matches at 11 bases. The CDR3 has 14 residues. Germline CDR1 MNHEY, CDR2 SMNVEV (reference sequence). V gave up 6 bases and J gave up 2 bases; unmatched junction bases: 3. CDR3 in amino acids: CASRGTGGPYEQYF. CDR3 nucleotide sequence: TGTGCCAGCAGGGGGACAGGGGGGCCCTACGAGCAGTACTTC.

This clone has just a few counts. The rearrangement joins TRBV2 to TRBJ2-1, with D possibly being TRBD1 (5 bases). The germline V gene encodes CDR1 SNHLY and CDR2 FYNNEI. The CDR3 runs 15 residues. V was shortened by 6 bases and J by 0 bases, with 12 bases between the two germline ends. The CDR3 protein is CASRLQVSSYNEQFF. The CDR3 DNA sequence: TGTGCCAGCAGGTTACAGGTTAGCTCCTACAATGAGCAGTTCTTC.

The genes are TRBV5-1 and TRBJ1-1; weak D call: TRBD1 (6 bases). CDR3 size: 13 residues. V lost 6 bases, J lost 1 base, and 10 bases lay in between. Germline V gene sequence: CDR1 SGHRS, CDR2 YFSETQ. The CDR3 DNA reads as TGCGCCAGCACGACAGGAACGAACACTGAAGCTTTCTTT. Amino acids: CASTTGTNTEAFF.

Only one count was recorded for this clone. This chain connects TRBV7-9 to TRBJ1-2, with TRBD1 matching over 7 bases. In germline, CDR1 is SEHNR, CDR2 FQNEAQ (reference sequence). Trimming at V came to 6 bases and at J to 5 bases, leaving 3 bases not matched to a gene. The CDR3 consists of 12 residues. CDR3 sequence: CASSRDRYGYTF. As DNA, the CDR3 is TGTGCCAGCAGTCGGGACAGATATGGCTACACCTTC.

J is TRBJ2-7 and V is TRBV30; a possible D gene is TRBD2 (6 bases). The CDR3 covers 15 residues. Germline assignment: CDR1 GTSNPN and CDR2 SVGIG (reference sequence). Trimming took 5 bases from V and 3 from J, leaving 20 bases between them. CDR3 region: CAWDKRGISNYEQYF. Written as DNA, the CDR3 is TGTGCCTGGGACAAACGGGGGATATCAAACTACGAGCAGTACTTC.

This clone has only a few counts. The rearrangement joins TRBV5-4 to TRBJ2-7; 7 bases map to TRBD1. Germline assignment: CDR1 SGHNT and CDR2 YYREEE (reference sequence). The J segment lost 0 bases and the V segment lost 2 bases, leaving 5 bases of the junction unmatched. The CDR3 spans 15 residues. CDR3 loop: CASSLQGTASYEQYF. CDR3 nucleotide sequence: TGTGCCAGCAGCTTACAAGGGACAGCCTCCTACGAGCAGTACTTC.

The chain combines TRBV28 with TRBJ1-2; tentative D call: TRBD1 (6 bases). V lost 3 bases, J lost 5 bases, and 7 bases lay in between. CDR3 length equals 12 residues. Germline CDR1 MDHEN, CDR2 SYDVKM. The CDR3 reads CASSLRGYGYTF. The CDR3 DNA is TGTGCCAGCAGTTTGAGGGGGTATGGCTACACCTTC.

CDR3 nucleotides: TGTGCCAGCAGCACCCTTCGAGGGATTTCCTACGAGCAGTACTTC. Its translation is CASSTLRGISYEQYF. This rearrangement joins TRBV6-5 to TRBJ2-7, with D possibly being TRBD2 (5 bases). Trimming pared 6 bases from V and 1 base from J, leaving 16 bases between. The CDR3 length is 15 residues. The germline gives CDR1 MNHEY, CDR2 SVGAGI.

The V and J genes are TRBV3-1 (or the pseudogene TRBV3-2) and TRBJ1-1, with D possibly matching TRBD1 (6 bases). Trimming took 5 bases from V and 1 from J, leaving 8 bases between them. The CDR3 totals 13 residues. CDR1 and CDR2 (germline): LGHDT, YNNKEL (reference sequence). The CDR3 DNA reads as TGTGCCAGCAGCAAACAGGGGAACACTGAAGCTTTCTTT. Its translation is CASSKQGNTEAFF.

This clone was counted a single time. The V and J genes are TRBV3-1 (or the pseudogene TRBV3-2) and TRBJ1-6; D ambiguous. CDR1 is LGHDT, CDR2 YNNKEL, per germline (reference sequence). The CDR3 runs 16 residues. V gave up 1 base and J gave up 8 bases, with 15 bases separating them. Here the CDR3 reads CASSQAAAGADSPLHF. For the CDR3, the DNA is TGTGCCAGCAGCCAAGCAGCCGCAGGTGCTGATTCACCCCTCCACTTT.

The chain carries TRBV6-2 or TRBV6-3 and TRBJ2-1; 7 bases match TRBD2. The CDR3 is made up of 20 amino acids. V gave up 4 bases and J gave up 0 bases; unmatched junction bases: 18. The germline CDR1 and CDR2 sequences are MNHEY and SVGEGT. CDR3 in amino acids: CASSSAPSGTRGSSYNEQFF. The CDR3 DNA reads TGTGCCAGCAGTTCGGCCCCCAGCGGGACTCGGGGCAGCTCCTACAATGAGCAGTTCTTC.

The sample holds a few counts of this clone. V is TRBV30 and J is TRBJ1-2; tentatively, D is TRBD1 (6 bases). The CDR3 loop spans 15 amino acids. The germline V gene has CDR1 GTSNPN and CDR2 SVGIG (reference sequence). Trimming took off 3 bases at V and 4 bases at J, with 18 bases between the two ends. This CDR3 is CAWSQPDRPPYGYTF. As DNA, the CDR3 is TGTGCCTGGAGCCAACCGGACAGACCCCCCTATGGCTACACCTTC.

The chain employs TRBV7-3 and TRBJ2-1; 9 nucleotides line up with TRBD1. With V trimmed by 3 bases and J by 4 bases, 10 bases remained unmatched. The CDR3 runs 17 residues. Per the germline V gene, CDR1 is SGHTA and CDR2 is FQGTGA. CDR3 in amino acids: CASSFTKRGQGYNEQFF. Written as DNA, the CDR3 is TGTGCCAGCAGCTTCACCAAACGAGGACAGGGGTACAATGAGCAGTTCTTC.